The 10 T cell receptor beta chains given below trace back to one sample, sequenced in a study of chemoradiotherapy in HPV16-positive cancers. Sequencing was performed with immunoSEQ multiplex PCR; in TCRdb, only in-frame clones are kept and a portion is missing. The sample comprises roughly 14,000 clones, around 74% of which are singletons, and under 10% rests with the top ten. The specimen was taken from a patient who underwent chemoradiotherapy. These TCRs come from a human donor with HPV-associated anogenital cancer.

V gene TRBV7-9 combines with J gene TRBJ2-7; 9 nucleotides line up with TRBD2. The CDR3 covers 15 residues. Per germline, CDR1 SEHNR and CDR2 FQNEAQ (reference sequence). V was clipped by 5 bases and J by 0 bases; unmatched bases: 5. This CDR3 reads CASSLSGSASYEQYF. Written as DNA, the CDR3 is TGTGCCAGCAGCCTTAGCGGGAGCGCCTCCTACGAGCAGTACTTC.

This rearrangement joins TRBV11-3 to TRBJ2-1; the match to TRBD2 covers 10 bases. The J segment lost 2 bases and the V segment lost 1 base, leaving 8 bases of the junction unmatched. The CDR3 length is 18 residues. Germline lookup yields CDR1 SGHNT and CDR2 YENEEA. The CDR3 sequence is CASSLVRLAGVPYNEQFF. DNA of the CDR3: TGTGCCAGCAGCTTAGTTAGGCTAGCGGGAGTCCCCTACAATGAGCAGTTCTTC.

The V and J genes are TRBV6-1 and TRBJ2-7; 11 bases match TRBD2. CDR3 length: 15 residues. V was pared by 6 bases and J by 7 bases, with 11 bases of the junction left unmatched. Germline CDR1 and CDR2: MNHNS and SASEGT. Here the CDR3 DNA reads TGTGCCAGCAGCTTAGAACTAGCGGGAGTGGGGGAGCAGTACTTC. Protein product: CASSLELAGVGEQYF.

The V call is TRBV2, the J call TRBJ2-1; no reliable D call. The V and J ends lost 8 bases and 0 bases respectively, with 8 bases between them. The CDR3 has 13 amino acids. Germline assignment: CDR1 SNHLY and CDR2 FYNNEI. CDR3 sequence reads: CASLWSSYNEQFF. CDR3 DNA sequence: TGTGCCAGCCTATGGAGCTCCTACAATGAGCAGTTCTTC.

V usage is TRBV6-4 and J usage is TRBJ2-7, with a weak D call TRBD2 (6 bases). The CDR3 is 15 residues long. From germline, CDR1 is MRHNA and CDR2 SNTAGT. V lost 0 bases, J lost 4 bases, and 13 bases lay in between. CDR3 region: CASSDSNGSGYEQYF. The CDR3 DNA sequence: TGTGCCAGCAGTGACTCGAACGGGAGTGGGTACGAGCAGTACTTC.

V gene TRBV9 combines with J gene TRBJ2-2; D not certain. The CDR3 is 13 residues long. Germline V gives CDR1 SGDLS, CDR2 YYNGEE. The germline V and J ends were trimmed by 3 bases and 5 bases, with 8 bases remaining between them. CDR3 DNA sequence: TGTGCCAGCAGCGCCGATTATACCGGGGAGCTGTTTTTT. Its protein is CASSADYTGELFF.

This chain uses TRBV4-1 with TRBJ1-2; perhaps TRBD1 as D (5 bases). CDR1 is MGHRA, CDR2 YSYEKL, per germline. The V end was cut by 0 bases, the J end by 1 base, with 12 bases between. The CDR3 extends over 16 amino acids. CDR3: CASSQEGDWNNYGYTF. The CDR3 coding sequence is TGCGCCAGCAGCCAAGAGGGGGACTGGAATAACTATGGCTACACCTTC.

This chain connects TRBV6-1 to TRBJ2-1; D is uncertain. V lost 4 bases and J 5 bases, leaving 12 bases between the germline ends. The CDR3 has 14 residues. Germline CDR1 is MNHNS and CDR2 is SASEGT. CDR3: CASSVEALNNEQFF. The DNA of the CDR3 is TGTGCCAGCAGTGTAGAGGCCCTAAACAATGAGCAGTTCTTC.

The chain joins TRBV28 to TRBJ1-2, with a tentative D call TRBD1 (5 bases). The CDR3 is 13 amino acids. Deletions cut 10 bases from V and 0 bases from J, with 12 bases between. Per the germline V gene, CDR1 is MDHEN and CDR2 is SYDVKM. The CDR3 sequence: CATPGRSNYGYTF. The DNA of the CDR3 is TGTGCCACCCCAGGGCGGTCTAACTATGGCTACACCTTC.

CDR3 amino acids: CASSLRVADTQYF. The CDR3 coding sequence is TGTGCCAGCAGCTTAAGGGTTGCAGATACGCAGTATTTT. The chain couples TRBV7-2 to TRBJ2-3, with D uncertain. V shed 2 bases and J shed 4 bases, with 7 bases lying between them. The CDR3 runs 13 residues. Germline V gene data show CDR1 as SGHTA and CDR2 as FQGNSA. The full variable domain, rest sourced from reference TRBV7-2 and TRBJ2-3, is GAGVSQSPSNKVTEKGKDVELRCDPISGHTALYWYRQSLGQGLEFLIYFQGNSAPDKSGLPSDRFSAERTGGSVSTLTIQRTQQEDSAVYLCASSLRVADTQYFGPGTRLTVL.